This T cell receptor (beta chain) stems from a study of CD8 T cells in ankylosing spondylitis. One entry per CDR3 protein, called by TCRdb with MiXCR from the 5' RACE reads. This repertoire shows 250,000 to 400,000 distinct CDR3 sequences, around 10% found once; its top ten account for 8% to 9.5%. Study-wide points: Matched ankylosing spondylitis synovial fluid reportedly showed significant enrichment of disease-linked clones.

This clonotype has at least ten counts. The antigen remains undetermined. Germline CDR1 is MDHEN and CDR2 is SYDVKM. This CDR3 spans 18 amino acids. V was clipped by 7 bases and J by 6 bases; unmatched bases: 19. The gene calls are TRBV28 and TRBJ2-3, with 10 bases identical to TRBD2. Material for sequencing was blood, either unsorted or a sorted T cell fraction (not recorded which). The TCR sequence derives from a female donor with ankylosing spondylitis or in good health (not recorded which). The CDR3 region has the DNA TGTGCCAGCACGGACAGGGCACCTAAGCGGGAGGGCGATGATACGCAGTATTTT. Its translation is CASTDRAPKREGDDTQYF.